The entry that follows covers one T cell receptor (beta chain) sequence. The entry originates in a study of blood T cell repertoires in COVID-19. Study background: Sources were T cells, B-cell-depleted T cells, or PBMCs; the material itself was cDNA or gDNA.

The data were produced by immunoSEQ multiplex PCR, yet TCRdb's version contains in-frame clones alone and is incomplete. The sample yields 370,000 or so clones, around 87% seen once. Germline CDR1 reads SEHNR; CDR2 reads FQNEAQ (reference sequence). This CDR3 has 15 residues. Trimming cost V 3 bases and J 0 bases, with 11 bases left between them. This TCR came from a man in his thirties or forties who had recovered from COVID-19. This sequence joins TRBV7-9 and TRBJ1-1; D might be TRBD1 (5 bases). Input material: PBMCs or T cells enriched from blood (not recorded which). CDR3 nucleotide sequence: TGTGCCAGCAGCTTTGGGGGGAGCATGAACACTGAAGCTTTCTTT. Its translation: CASSFGGSMNTEAFF.